These T cell receptor beta chains were read from a single sample in a study of blood T cell repertoires in COVID-19. Repertoires were generated with immunoSEQ multiplex PCR, while TCRdb's copy carries only in-frame clones and drops some. The data contain about 500,000 clones, roughly 90% of them singletons. Sequencing used PBMCs or T cells enriched from blood (not recorded which). These receptors were taken from a young woman who had recovered from COVID-19. The CDR3 runs from the conserved cysteine through the conserved F or W. The D gene is left open where the match is weak. Size tells how often a clone was seen (once, few, many) or the class of an expanded clone, and some rows leave it out.

j_call d_call v_call clone_size cdr3_aa cdr3_nt
TRBJ2-1 TRBD1 TRBV29-1 - CSLTGGSYNEQFF TGCAGCCTCACAGGGGGGTCCTACAATGAGCAGTTCTTC
TRBJ1-1 - TRBV6-5 - CAIQIALNTEAFF TGTGCCATCCAGATTGCCCTTAACACTGAAGCTTTCTTT
TRBJ2-7 - TRBV5-6 - CASSIQSTGHEQYF TGTGCCAGCAGCATACAATCTACAGGGCACGAGCAGTACTTC
TRBJ1-1 TRBD1 TRBV7-9 many CASSKRIKTGTGGDMSAFF TGTGCCAGCAGCAAAAGGATCAAGACCGGGACAGGAGGCGACATGTCAGCTTTCTTT
TRBJ2-1 - TRBV5-4 - CASSPDMGATYNEQFF TGTGCCAGCAGCCCCGACATGGGAGCGACCTACAATGAGCAGTTCTTC
TRBJ1-3 - TRBV11-3 - CASSLRWNTIYF TGTGCCAGCAGCTTACGGTGGAACACCATATATTTT
TRBJ2-7 TRBD1 TRBV6-5 - CASSYDRGHEQYF TGTGCCAGCAGTTACGACAGGGGGCACGAGCAGTACTTC
TRBJ2-1 - TRBV5-1 - CASSLGTGVELGEQFF TGCGCCAGCAGCTTGGGTACCGGGGTCGAACTAGGCGAGCAGTTCTTC
TRBJ1-5 - TRBV7-6 - CASSLPNQPQHF TGTGCCAGCAGCCTTCCTAATCAGCCCCAGCATTTT
TRBJ1-1 - TRBV28 - CASGRTEAFF TGTGCCAGCGGGCGAACTGAAGCTTTCTTT
TRBJ1-1 - TRBV19 - CASSRQRENTEAFF TGTGCCAGTAGTAGGCAGCGGGAGAACACTGAAGCTTTCTTT
TRBJ2-2 - TRBV30 - CAWNPWEAGELFF TGTGCCTGGAACCCATGGGAGGCCGGGGAGCTGTTTTTT
TRBJ2-7 TRBD2 TRBV9 once CASSVDGGAYEQYF TGTGCCAGCAGCGTAGACGGGGGGGCTTACGAGCAGTACTTC
TRBJ2-3 - TRBV18 - CASSPRGGGTDTQYF TGTGCCAGCTCACCACGAGGGGGAGGCACAGATACGCAGTATTTT
TRBJ1-1 - TRBV7-2 - CASSFAGVGTEAFF TGTGCCAGCAGCTTTGCAGGGGTAGGCACTGAAGCTTTCTTT
TRBJ1-1 - TRBV3-1/TRBV3-2 - CASRLRGNTEAFF TGTGCCAGCAGACTAAGGGGGAACACTGAAGCTTTCTTT
TRBJ1-2 - TRBV5-1 - CASSLDVAGALNYGYTF TGCGCCAGCAGCTTGGATGTCGCAGGGGCGCTGAACTATGGCTACACCTTC
TRBJ2-3 - TRBV7-9 once CASSGPEDTQYF TGTGCCAGCAGCGGGCCAGAGGATACGCAGTATTTT
TRBJ2-3 - TRBV7-9 - CASRVSADTQYF TGTGCCAGCAGGGTTTCGGCAGATACGCAGTATTTT
TRBJ2-3 - TRBV19 - CASSRRRVADTQYF TGTGCCAGTAGTCGGAGACGTGTGGCAGATACGCAGTATTTT
TRBJ2-1 - TRBV28 - CAGGGPGDEQFF TGTGCCGGCGGCGGCCCGGGGGATGAGCAGTTCTTC
TRBJ1-2 TRBD1 TRBV29-1 - CSVDHRGQDYGYTF TGCAGCGTCGACCACAGGGGGCAAGACTATGGCTACACCTTC
TRBJ1-1 - TRBV9 once CASSPLGGMNTEAFF TGTGCCAGCAGCCCCCTGGGGGGGATGAACACTGAAGCTTTCTTT
TRBJ1-5 - TRBV11-2 few CASSLGGGHQPQHF TGTGCCAGCAGCTTAGGGGGAGGGCATCAGCCCCAGCATTTT
TRBJ1-1 - TRBV7-9 few CASSRSSFANTEAFF TGTGCCAGCAGCCGAAGCTCCTTCGCGAACACTGAAGCTTTCTTT
TRBJ2-7 TRBD1 TRBV28 - CASSSTRGTGEGPYF TGTGCCAGCAGTTCCACGCGGGGGACAGGGGAGGGTCCGTACTTC
TRBJ1-6 - TRBV5-1 - CASSFGAGDSYNSPLHF TGCGCCAGCAGCTTCGGGGCGGGGGACTCCTATAATTCACCCCTCCACTTT
TRBJ1-2 - TRBV20-1 - CSARTDYGYTF TGCAGTGCACGCACAGATTATGGCTACACCTTC
TRBJ1-1 TRBD1 TRBV11-2 - CASSVTGGGTEAFF TGTGCCAGCAGCGTCACAGGGGGTGGCACTGAAGCTTTCTTT